This T cell receptor (beta chain) was captured in a study of shared clonotypes between healthy human individuals. TCRdb's table, derived via immunoSEQ multiplex PCR, lists solely in-frame clones and lacks some. The sample yields 2 million to 2.5 million clones, about 94% seen once. V lost 4 bases to trimming and J lost 0 bases, with 10 bases between them. In germline, CDR1 is MNHNS, CDR2 SASEGT. This CDR3 is 15 amino acids long. The rearrangement uses TRBV6-1 and TRBJ1-3; D is unclear. The sequencing sample was made of naive CD4+ T cells sorted from blood. The subset: CD45RA+ positively selected. This clonotype was obtained from a man aged 18 to 29 in good health. The chain's CDR3 is CASSVEWGSGNTIYF. The CDR3 DNA is TGTGCCAGCAGTGTGGAATGGGGCTCTGGAAACACCATATATTTT.